This T cell receptor (beta chain) was recorded in a study of beta chain features in type 1 diabetes. Whole-study results and caveats: The study found moderately but significantly shorter TCRB CDR3s in all four CD4+ subsets of Type 1 diabetes patients. Patients' naive, central memory and regulatory TCRB repertoires appeared more alike than those of healthy donors.

CDR3 length: 15 amino acids. The V gene end was trimmed by 6 bases and the J gene end by 6 bases; junction bases not matched to a gene: 7. Germline V gives CDR1 SGHRS, CDR2 YFSETQ. This clone has just a few counts. Its antigen is not known. The entirety of the isolated RNA underwent reverse transcription, so expressed TCRB transcripts were sequenced. Profiled with immunoSEQ multiplex PCR; TCRdb holds only in-frame clones, not every one. The sample contains some 350,000 clones, about 13% of which appear only once. Staining for CD45RO/CCR7/CD25/CD127/CD95/CD27 allowed sorting of CD4+ naive, central memory, regulatory and stem cell-like memory cells.

The V call is TRBV5-1, the J call TRBJ2-1, with 12 bases matching TRBD2. The receptor was derived from a young woman with type 1 diabetes. Material: naive CD4+ T cells from blood. The CDR3 bases are TGCGCCAGCACCCTTCTAGCGGGAGGGGCCAATGAGCAGTTCTTC. Protein product: CASTLLAGGANEQFF.